The next 32 T cell receptor beta chains were all read from a single sample in a study of blood T cell repertoires in COVID-19. Method: immunoSEQ multiplex PCR; TCRdb's copy keeps in-frame clones and lacks some. The sample includes approximately 170,000 clones, about 85% seen only once; the top ten take 13% to 15%. Sequenced: peripheral blood. These receptors came from a woman aged 70 to 79 with COVID-19, enrolled during active disease.

The chain uses TRBV28 and TRBJ1-3; 8 bases agree with TRBD1. Germline loops: CDR1 MDHEN, CDR2 SYDVKM. V was clipped by 4 bases and J by 5 bases; unmatched bases: 7. The CDR3 extends over 15 amino acids. The DNA for the CDR3 is TGTGCCAGCAGTTCCTACAGGGGGTCCCGAAACACCATATATTTT. Protein: CASSSYRGSRNTIYF.

V and J are TRBV15 and TRBJ1-1; D not certain. CDR1 and CDR2 from the germline V gene are LNHNV and YYDKDF (reference sequence). The ends were cut back, 1 base at V and 0 bases at J, with 9 bases in the middle. The CDR3 consists of 15 residues. The CDR3 sequence: CATSRGGQLNTEAFF. The CDR3 region has the DNA TGTGCCACCAGCAGAGGAGGGCAGCTGAACACTGAAGCTTTCTTT.

This rearrangement joins TRBV27 to TRBJ1-3; 11 bases match TRBD1. In germline, CDR1 is MNHEY, CDR2 SMNVEV (reference sequence). Germline trimming cut 6 bases from V and 4 bases from J; bases unmatched to any gene: 2. This CDR3 has 14 amino acids. CDR3: CASSGQGAGNTIYF. The DNA for the CDR3 is TGTGCCAGCAGCGGACAGGGGGCGGGAAACACCATATATTTT.

V usage is TRBV5-1 and J usage is TRBJ2-3; 8 bases match TRBD2. This CDR3 comprises 16 residues. V dropped 4 bases and J dropped 4; count of bases not matched to a gene: 11. Germline V gene data show CDR1 as SGHRS and CDR2 as YFSETQ. The CDR3 loop is CASSIPNGTRPDTQYF. The CDR3 DNA reads as TGCGCCAGCAGCATCCCAAACGGGACTAGACCAGATACGCAGTATTTT.

For this clone: Germline and junction disagree at one end, which may indicate a read error. The chain employs TRBV18 and TRBJ2-1, with 7 bases matching TRBD1. The CDR3 is made up of 15 amino acids. Germline V gene data show CDR1 as KGHSH and CDR2 as LQKENI. DNA for the CDR3: TGTGCCAGCTCACCTGTGACAGGGACCTATAATGAGCAGTTCTTC. Encoded protein: CASSPVTGTYNEQFF.

V gene TRBV5-4 combines with J gene TRBJ2-3, with D unclear. Trimming removed 2 bases at V and 6 bases at J, with 4 bases between. The germline V gene encodes CDR1 SGHNT and CDR2 YYREEE (reference sequence). CDR3 size: 11 residues. This chain's CDR3 is CASSFGDTQYF. As DNA, the CDR3 is TGTGCCAGCAGCTTCGGTGATACGCAGTATTTT.

The CDR3 nucleotides are TGTGCCAGCAGCGCGGGAGGGAAGCGTGAGCAGTTCTTC. This encodes CASSAGGKREQFF. The rearrangement joins TRBV7-6 to TRBJ2-1, with 9 bases fitting TRBD2. CDR1 is SGHVS, CDR2 FNYEAQ, per germline. V lost 5 bases, J lost 9 bases, and 5 bases stayed unmatched. The CDR3 extends over 13 amino acids. Full variable domain (outside the CDR3, taken from reference TRBV7-6 and TRBJ2-1): GAGVSQSPRYKVTKRGQDVALRCDPISGHVSLYWYRQALGQGPEFLTYFNYEAQQDKSGLPNDRFSAERPEGSISTLTIQRTEQRDSAMYRCASSAGGKREQFFGPGTRLTVL.

This chain connects TRBV12-5 to TRBJ2-1; 7 bases are shared with TRBD2. Germline loops: CDR1 LGHNT, CDR2 FRNRAP. This CDR3 contains 14 residues. The J segment lost 2 bases and the V segment lost 8 bases, leaving 6 bases of the junction unmatched. CDR3 coding DNA: TGTGCTAGTACCCTCGGGACTACCTACAATGAGCAGTTCTTC. Residues: CASTLGTTYNEQFF.

The rearrangement uses TRBV6-5 and TRBJ2-5, with TRBD2 matching 8 bases. Germline CDR1 reads MNHEY; CDR2 reads SVGAGI. Unmatched junction bases numbered 4, after V lost 5 bases and J lost 2 bases. CDR3 length equals 14 residues. Written as DNA, the CDR3 is TGTGCCAGCAGTAGCGGGGGAATGCAAGAGACCCAGTACTTC. It encodes CASSSGGMQETQYF.

This rearrangement joins TRBV2 to TRBJ1-4; 7 bases are shared with TRBD1. V dropped 6 bases and J dropped 4; count of bases not matched to a gene: 5. Germline CDR1 reads SNHLY; CDR2 reads FYNNEI. This CDR3 has 14 residues. The CDR3 nucleotides are TGTGCCAGCAGATCCGGGACAGTTAATGAAAAACTGTTTTTT. Its protein is CASRSGTVNEKLFF.

The count of this clone is one. The CDR3 loop reads CATSREGGGRWNEQFF. CDR3 nucleotides: TGTGCCACCAGCAGAGAGGGGGGAGGAAGGTGGAATGAGCAGTTCTTC. The chain combines TRBV15 with TRBJ2-1, with D perhaps matching TRBD2 (6 bases). This CDR3 is 16 amino acids long. V dropped 0 bases and J dropped 7 bases, with 16 bases sitting between them. Per the germline V gene, CDR1 is LNHNV and CDR2 is YYDKDF (reference sequence).

The chain joins TRBV30 to TRBJ2-5, with D hard to call. The CDR3 runs 11 residues. CDR1 is GTSNPN and CDR2 is SVGIG in the germline V gene (reference sequence). V lost 3 bases, J lost 3 bases, and 5 bases lay in between. For the CDR3, the DNA is TGTGCCTGGAGGGCAGAAGAGACCCAGTACTTC. Protein sequence: CAWRAEETQYF.

As concerns this clone: Distinct nucleotide sequences in the sample also encode this CDR3. The genes are TRBV18 and TRBJ1-2, with D hard to call. Trimming stripped 3 bases from V and 2 bases from J, with 13 bases between. The CDR3 is 15 residues long. In germline, CDR1 is KGHSH, CDR2 LQKENI. The CDR3 DNA sequence: TGTGCCAGCTCACCCCCTGTTGGAGGGAACTATGGCTACACCTTC. This gives the protein CASSPPVGGNYGYTF.

J is TRBJ1-2 and V is TRBV2; tentatively, D is TRBD1 (5 bases). Deletions cut 8 bases from V and 7 bases from J, with 17 bases between. This CDR3 is built from 13 residues. CDR1 SNHLY and CDR2 FYNNEI come from the germline V gene. For the CDR3, the DNA is TGTGCCAGCGCAGCTACAGGTACGCGTGGCTACACCTTC. This encodes CASAATGTRGYTF.

The chain employs TRBV5-6 and TRBJ1-5, with 8 bases fitting TRBD1. V dropped 2 bases and J dropped 6; count of bases not matched to a gene: 4. Germline CDR1 SGHDT, CDR2 YYEEEE. The CDR3 has 14 amino acids. This CDR3 is CASSLYQGAQPQHF. Here the CDR3 DNA reads TGTGCCAGCAGCTTATACCAGGGGGCTCAGCCCCAGCATTTT.

This sequence joins TRBV5-5 and TRBJ2-4; tentative D call: TRBD1 (5 bases). V shed 0 bases and J shed 8 bases, with 15 bases lying between them. Germline lookup yields CDR1 SGHKS and CDR2 YYEKEE (reference sequence). The CDR3 covers 15 residues. Here the CDR3 reads CASSLVGQAADIQYF. For the CDR3, the DNA is TGTGCCAGCAGCTTGGTAGGACAAGCTGCGGACATTCAGTACTTC.

The V call is TRBV10-1, the J call TRBJ1-1; 9 bases fit TRBD1. The V gene's germline CDR1 is WNHNN and CDR2 SYGVQD (reference sequence). The CDR3 has 14 residues. J gave up 9 bases and V 2 bases, and 7 bases lay outside the gene matches. The CDR3 protein is CASSEPYGQGKAFF. CDR3 in DNA: TGCGCCAGCAGTGAGCCTTACGGACAGGGGAAAGCTTTCTTT.

J is TRBJ2-2 and V is TRBV6-4, with 10 bases fitting TRBD2. CDR1 MRHNA and CDR2 SNTAGT come from the germline V gene. V lost 3 bases, J lost 1 base, and 8 bases stayed unmatched. The CDR3 extends over 18 amino acids. Here the CDR3 DNA reads TGTGCCAGCAGTGAGATAGCGGGAGGTCGCTTGAACACCGGGGAGCTGTTTTTT. It specifies CASSEIAGGRLNTGELFF.

J is TRBJ2-6 and V is TRBV27, with unresolved D. The length of the CDR3 is 16 residues. From germline, CDR1 is MNHEY and CDR2 SMNVEV (reference sequence). Trimming removed 2 bases from V and 4 bases from J, with 12 bases in between. The CDR3 region is CASSLLGATGANVLTF. The CDR3 DNA reads TGTGCCAGCAGTTTACTCGGAGCTACGGGGGCCAACGTCCTGACTTTC.

This rearrangement joins TRBV6-1 to TRBJ1-2; D may be TRBD1 (6 bases). The V end lost 3 bases, the J end lost 4 bases, and 12 bases lay between the germline ends. The CDR3 is made up of 14 amino acids. The germline CDR1 and CDR2 sequences are MNHNS and SASEGT. CDR3 DNA sequence: TGTGCCAGCAGTGAGAGTACAGGGTTCTATGGCTACACCTTC. Protein: CASSESTGFYGYTF.

This clone was found many times. The chain couples TRBV12-3 or TRBV12-4 to TRBJ1-4, with 7 bases matching TRBD1. The V gene end was trimmed by 6 bases and the J gene end by 8 bases; junction bases not matched to a gene: 6. The CDR3 consists of 13 residues. The CDR3 region is CASRPGTEEKLFF. DNA of the CDR3: TGTGCCAGCAGACCCGGGACAGAAGAAAAACTGTTTTTT.

This chain links TRBV5-1 with TRBJ2-7, with 8 bases matching TRBD2. The J segment lost 6 bases and the V segment lost 4 bases, leaving 9 bases of the junction unmatched. Germline-derived CDR1 and CDR2 are SGHRS and YFSETQ. The CDR3 contains 14 residues. The CDR3 bases are TGCGCCAGCAGCCCTACCGGGGGGGTCGCCGAGCAGTACTTC. It specifies CASSPTGGVAEQYF.

The chain uses TRBV7-2 and TRBJ2-1; the match to TRBD1 covers 7 bases. This CDR3 is built from 15 residues. CDR1 and CDR2 from the germline V gene are SGHTA and FQGNSA. The V gene end was trimmed by 5 bases and the J gene end by 0 bases; junction bases not matched to a gene: 4. The CDR3 loop is CASSPTGTSYNEQFF. The CDR3 DNA is TGTGCCAGCAGCCCGACAGGGACCTCCTACAATGAGCAGTTCTTC.

The chain carries TRBV6-2 or TRBV6-3 and TRBJ2-1; 12 bases are a match to TRBD2. Germline V lookup: CDR1 MNHEY, CDR2 SVGEGT. The length of the CDR3 is 17 residues. The J segment lost 5 bases and the V segment lost 6 bases, leaving 11 bases of the junction unmatched. The CDR3 DNA is TGTGCCAGCAGCAAACTTATACTAGCGGGGGGACACAATGAGCAGTTCTTC. Amino acid sequence: CASSKLILAGGHNEQFF.

V and J are TRBV6-2 or TRBV6-3 and TRBJ2-7; 12 bases map to TRBD2. V lost 6 bases, J lost 3 bases, and 6 bases stayed unmatched. The CDR3 runs 15 residues. Germline V gene lookup returns CDR1 MNHEY and CDR2 SVGEGT. The CDR3: CASSLLAGGGYEQYV. The CDR3 DNA sequence: TGTGCCAGCAGCCTCCTAGCGGGGGGGGGCTACGAGCAGTACGTC.

This clone has a single count. V and J are TRBV4-2 and TRBJ2-1, with D possibly matching TRBD2 (5 bases). Germline-derived CDR1 and CDR2 are LGHNA and YNFKEQ. Trimming shortened V by 4 bases and J by 6 bases, and 7 bases separated the two germline ends. CDR3 length: 12 residues. The DNA for the CDR3 is TGTGCCAGCAGCCCACTAGGCAATGAGCAGTTCTTC. This sequence encodes CASSPLGNEQFF.

The chain carries TRBV7-6 and TRBJ2-7, with 7 bases that match TRBD2. The CDR3 length is 13 residues. The ends lost 3 bases at V and 8 bases at J; junction bases unmatched: 7. Germline loops: CDR1 SGHVS, CDR2 FNYEAQ. The CDR3 region is CASSFGWEGKQYF. DNA of the CDR3: TGTGCCAGCAGCTTTGGATGGGAGGGGAAGCAGTACTTC.

This clone came up a few times. This sequence joins TRBV9 and TRBJ2-5; 11 nucleotides line up with TRBD2. With V trimmed by 3 bases and J by 2 bases, 3 bases remained unmatched. Germline values: CDR1 SGDLS, CDR2 YYNGEE. There are 15 residues in the CDR3. The CDR3 DNA follows: TGTGCCAGCAGCGCGGGACTAGCGGTACAAGAGACCCAGTACTTC. Protein sequence: CASSAGLAVQETQYF.

The V and J genes are TRBV5-6 and TRBJ2-1; tentative D call: TRBD2 (5 bases). The CDR3 is 13 residues long. CDR1 and CDR2 from the germline V gene are SGHDT and YYEEEE. V was pared by 5 bases and J by 5 bases, with 11 bases between. For the CDR3, the DNA is TGTGCCAGCAGACCACCCGGGGACAATGAGCAGTTCTTC. Amino acids: CASRPPGDNEQFF.

The rearrangement uses TRBV7-8 and TRBJ1-6; D is unclear. The CDR3 loop spans 14 amino acids. Germline values: CDR1 SGHVS, CDR2 FQNEAQ. V gave up 5 bases and J gave up 3 bases, with 8 bases separating them. The CDR3 here is CASSTAVYNSPLHF. In DNA, the CDR3 is TGTGCCAGCAGCACAGCGGTCTATAATTCACCCCTCCACTTT.

The rearrangement joins TRBV25-1 to TRBJ2-3; TRBD2 matches 8 bases. Germline V lookup: CDR1 MGHDK, CDR2 SYGVNS. This CDR3 spans 16 amino acids. After removal of 6 bases from V and 1 base from J, the junction contained 9 bases not matched to a gene. CDR3 region: CASRGLGGSGTDTQYF. CDR3 bases: TGTGCCAGCAGGGGACTAGGGGGTTCGGGCACAGATACGCAGTATTTT.

V and J are TRBV6-6 and TRBJ1-3, with D uncertain. The V gene lost 8 bases and the J gene lost 0 bases, with 11 bases spanning the gap. CDR1 is MNHNY and CDR2 is SVGAGI in the germline V gene (reference sequence). This CDR3 is built from 14 residues. The CDR3 bases are TGTGCCAGCTCAGGACTGAACTCTGGAAACACCATATATTTT. Translated: CASSGLNSGNTIYF.